One sample yielded the 18 T cell receptor beta chains listed below, sequenced in a study of technical replicates of blood from several donors listed by TCRdb under 2017. Libraries came from the immunoSEQ multiplex PCR assay. Sourced from immuneACCESS, this table was stored by TCRdb with only in-frame sequences that have V and J called. A share of the clones is absent; for the studies checked, an unresolved V gene accounts for under half, and the remainder has no known explanation. The sample table records about 75,000 clones; 91% of these occur just once. Under 0.45% of the sample is taken by the ten largest. Sequenced input: T cells isolated from PBMCs. These receptor sequences come from a human donor in good health. Some clones in this sample may be carry-over from other donors' samples.

This chain links TRBV2 with TRBJ2-7; 10 bases line up with TRBD2. Trimming took 2 bases from V and 5 from J; bases not matched to a gene: 9. The CDR3 is made up of 16 amino acids. CDR1 is SNHLY and CDR2 is FYNNEI in the germline V gene. CDR3 in amino acids: CASSEYLASGSNEQYF. Here the CDR3 DNA reads TGTGCCAGCAGTGAATACTTGGCTAGCGGGAGCAACGAGCAGTACTTC.

There are a few counts of this clone. The chain's CDR3 is CSVVDRGFPNQPQHF. CDR3 DNA sequence: TGCAGCGTTGTTGACAGGGGCTTTCCCAATCAGCCCCAGCATTTT. This chain links TRBV29-1 with TRBJ1-5; 8 nucleotides match TRBD1. V shed 4 bases and J 3 bases; nucleotides not matched to a gene: 8. This CDR3 spans 15 amino acids. Looked up from germline, CDR1 is SQVTM and CDR2 is ANQGSEA.

This clone has only one observation. The J gene is TRBJ2-4, the V gene TRBV6-1; maybe TRBD1 (6 bases). Germline CDR1 is MNHNS and CDR2 is SASEGT. Trimming shortened V by 3 bases and J by 0 bases, and 12 bases separated the two germline ends. The CDR3 totals 16 residues. CDR3 sequence reads: CASSERQGIAKNIQYF. The CDR3 coding sequence is TGTGCCAGCAGTGAGCGGCAGGGGATAGCCAAAAACATTCAGTACTTC.

This chain uses TRBV27 with TRBJ2-7; 7 bases agree with TRBD1. Germline CDR1 reads MNHEY; CDR2 reads SMNVEV (reference sequence). This CDR3 comprises 15 residues. V shed 0 bases, J shed 2 bases, and the junction held 4 bases outside the gene matches. The CDR3 bases are TGTGCCAGCAGTTTATCGTCGGGACAGCCCTACGAGCAGTACTTC. Translated, it gives CASSLSSGQPYEQYF.

This sequence joins TRBV28 and TRBJ1-2, with D maybe TRBD1 (6 bases). CDR1 and CDR2 from the germline V gene are MDHEN and SYDVKM. The ends were cut back, 10 bases at V and 5 bases at J, with 20 bases in the middle. The CDR3 totals 14 residues. The CDR3 nucleotides read TGTGCCATTTCGACAGGCGGGGGTGCTTATGGCTACACCTTC. Amino acids: CAISTGGGAYGYTF.

The chain links TRBV5-6 to TRBJ2-6, with D tentatively TRBD1 (6 bases). This CDR3 has 15 residues. From germline, CDR1 is SGHDT and CDR2 YYEEEE. Trimming removed 4 bases at V and 2 bases at J, with 10 bases between. CDR3 in DNA: TGTGCCAGCAGCAAAAGACAGGCTGGGGCCAACGTCCTGACTTTC. Translated: CASSKRQAGANVLTF.

The V and J genes are TRBV30 and TRBJ1-4, with 7 bases aligning to TRBD1. CDR1 GTSNPN and CDR2 SVGIG come from the germline V gene (reference sequence). Trimming removed 7 bases from V and 6 bases from J; junction bases left unmatched: 8. There are 13 residues in the CDR3. CDR3 bases: TGTGCCTCCTCGGGTAGGGGGCATGAAAAACTGTTTTTT. This gives the protein CASSGRGHEKLFF.

This rearrangement joins TRBV9 to TRBJ2-7, with 13 bases that match TRBD2. V shed 3 bases, J shed 4 bases, and the junction held 4 bases outside the gene matches. Germline lookup yields CDR1 SGDLS and CDR2 YYNGEE. The CDR3 has 15 residues. CDR3 coding DNA: TGTGCCAGCAGCGCAGGACTAGCGGGAGTGTACGAGCAGTACTTC. As protein: CASSAGLAGVYEQYF.

This clone appeared a few times. This rearrangement joins TRBV6-5 to TRBJ1-1; D is undetermined. Trimming stripped 10 bases from V and 6 bases from J, with 12 bases between. The CDR3 runs 11 residues. Germline CDR1 and CDR2: MNHEY and SVGAGI. CDR3 coding DNA: TGTGCCACCCTATCAGGCCCTGAAGCTTTCTTT. Translating it yields CATLSGPEAFF.

With respect to this clone: One end of the junction does not line up with germline, which may come from a read error. The chain is built from TRBV15 and TRBJ2-5; 10 bases match TRBD2. This CDR3 is built from 15 residues. Germline V CDR1 and CDR2: LNHNV, YYDKDF (reference sequence). The CDR3 here is CATSDKREGQKTQYF. CDR3 in DNA: TGTGCCACCAGCGATAAGCGGGAGGGCCAAAAGACCCAGTACTTC.

The chain is built from TRBV28 and TRBJ2-1; 11 bases align to TRBD2. CDR1 MDHEN and CDR2 SYDVKM come from the germline V gene. This CDR3 comprises 15 residues. V trimming: 1 base; J trimming: 9 bases; junction bases outside the gene matches: 5. The CDR3 reads CASSLSTSGRSEQFF. The CDR3 DNA follows: TGTGCCAGCAGTTTATCAACTAGCGGGAGAAGTGAGCAGTTCTTC.

CDR3 protein: CASSLLSRGLAGADTQYF. CDR3 nucleotides: TGTGCCAGCAGCTTATTATCTCGCGGACTAGCGGGAGCAGATACGCAGTATTTT. The chain combines TRBV11-2 with TRBJ2-3; 13 nucleotides agree with TRBD2. V was pared by 2 bases and J by 4 bases, with 9 bases of the junction left unmatched. Germline lookup yields CDR1 SGHAT and CDR2 FQNNGV. The length of the CDR3 is 18 residues.

Only one count was recorded for this clone. The chain has TRBV2 and TRBJ2-7, with TRBD1 matching 11 bases. There are 15 residues in the CDR3. CDR1 is SNHLY and CDR2 is FYNNEI in the germline V gene. V gave up 5 bases and J gave up 3 bases; unmatched junction bases: 6. The CDR3 sequence is CASSPGQGVVYEQYF. The CDR3 bases are TGTGCCAGCAGTCCGGGACAGGGGGTGGTCTACGAGCAGTACTTC.

V and J are TRBV28 and TRBJ2-1; D may be TRBD2 (6 bases). Per the germline V gene, CDR1 is MDHEN and CDR2 is SYDVKM. This CDR3 has 15 amino acids. With 1 base removed from V and 5 bases from J, the gap between germline ends came to 12 bases. The CDR3 DNA sequence: TGTGCCAGCAGTTTATACGGGAGTGCGGACAATGAGCAGTTCTTC. This gives the protein CASSLYGSADNEQFF.

The chain joins TRBV29-1 to TRBJ2-5, with 9 bases that match TRBD1. Germline lookup yields CDR1 SQVTM and CDR2 ANQGSEA. This CDR3 is built from 14 residues. Losses at the gene ends were 4 bases for V and 5 bases for J; bases not matched to a gene: 8. The CDR3 sequence is CSVAPGQGWETQYF. The CDR3 bases are TGCAGCGTTGCTCCGGGACAGGGTTGGGAGACCCAGTACTTC.

The genes are TRBV5-4 and TRBJ1-2; D is unclear. From germline, CDR1 is SGHNT and CDR2 YYREEE (reference sequence). V gave up 5 bases and J gave up 7 bases, with 18 bases separating them. This CDR3 spans 14 amino acids. The CDR3 sequence is CASRPSVRAGGYTF. The CDR3 DNA sequence: TGTGCCAGCAGGCCATCGGTTCGGGCGGGTGGCTACACCTTC.

The rearrangement links TRBV15 to TRBJ2-1; no clear D. CDR3 length equals 12 residues. The germline gives CDR1 LNHNV, CDR2 YYDKDF (reference sequence). V shed 0 bases and J shed 7 bases, with 4 bases lying between them. The CDR3 region has the DNA TGTGCCACCAGCAGAGATTCGAATGAGCAGTTCTTC. Translation: CATSRDSNEQFF.

The chain couples TRBV6-1 to TRBJ2-7, with D perhaps TRBD2 (5 bases). In germline, CDR1 is MNHNS, CDR2 SASEGT. The CDR3 loop spans 14 amino acids. V gave up 3 bases and J gave up 5 bases, with 14 bases separating them. Here the CDR3 reads CASSDKRVIDEQYF. The CDR3 DNA sequence: TGTGCCAGCAGTGATAAGAGGGTAATCGACGAGCAGTACTTC.